These 8 T cell receptor beta chains came from one sample sequenced in a study of T cell responses to AZD1222 COVID-19 vaccine. The table came from immunoSEQ multiplex PCR; TCRdb's copy has only in-frame clones and leaves some out. The sample includes about 130,000 clones, more than 70% of them seen just once. The source material was peripheral blood, sampled on day 0 of AZD1222 vaccination. These receptors came from an adult in good health.

A word on this clone: The identical CDR3 is also encoded by other nucleotide sequences in the sample. The rearrangement uses TRBV6-5 and TRBJ1-6; 7 bases map to TRBD1. The CDR3 consists of 15 residues. Germline V gene data show CDR1 as MNHEY and CDR2 as SVGAGI. Trimming removed 2 bases from V and 8 bases from J; junction bases left unmatched: 6. CDR3 coding DNA: TGTGCCAGCAGTTACCGATTACAGGGGTATTCACCCCTCCACTTT. Translated: CASSYRLQGYSPLHF.

The chain has TRBV14 and TRBJ1-2; D is uncertain. The germline CDR1 and CDR2 sequences are SGHDN and FVKESK. V was cut by 3 bases and J by 4 bases, with 9 bases left in between. The CDR3 has 13 amino acids. CDR3 region: CASSQRMSYGYTF. The CDR3 DNA follows: TGTGCCAGCAGCCAGAGGATGTCCTATGGCTACACCTTC.

The chain carries TRBV2 and TRBJ1-4, with D tentatively TRBD1 (6 bases). Germline values: CDR1 SNHLY, CDR2 FYNNEI. This CDR3 comprises 17 residues. Trimming removed 5 bases from V and 5 bases from J, with 21 bases in between. The chain's CDR3 is CASSPEGGRGLNEKLFF. In DNA form, the CDR3 reads TGTGCCAGCAGTCCGGAGGGGGGGCGCGGGCTCAATGAAAAACTGTTTTTT.

The CDR3 sequence: CASLLDQAGEDSYNSPLHF. The CDR3 DNA sequence: TGCGCCAGCCTCCTAGATCAGGCAGGGGAGGACTCCTATAATTCACCCCTCCACTTT. V gene TRBV10-1 combines with J gene TRBJ1-6; D may be TRBD1 (6 bases). Germline V gives CDR1 WNHNN, CDR2 SYGVQD (reference sequence). This CDR3 is 19 amino acids long. The V end was cut by 8 bases, the J end by 0 bases, with 23 bases between.

The chain recombines TRBV6-5 with TRBJ2-5; 7 bases align to TRBD1. Germline V gene sequence: CDR1 MNHEY, CDR2 SVGAGI. The V gene end was trimmed by 1 base and the J gene end by 3 bases; junction bases not matched to a gene: 2. The CDR3 has 14 residues. The CDR3 region has the DNA TGTGCCAGCAGTTACTATGGGACAGAAGAGACCCAGTACTTC. Translation: CASSYYGTEETQYF.

The genes are TRBV3-1 (or the pseudogene TRBV3-2) and TRBJ2-7, with 15 nucleotides matching TRBD2. The CDR3 is 17 residues long. Germline CDR1 is LGHDT and CDR2 is YNNKEL (reference sequence). J gave up 7 bases and V 4 bases, and 11 bases lay outside the gene matches. The CDR3 bases are TGTGCCAGCAGCCCCGGACTAGCGGGGGGGCGGCTTGGGGAGCAGTACTTC. It is translated as CASSPGLAGGRLGEQYF.

V usage is TRBV4-2 and J usage is TRBJ2-1; D unresolved. Trimming shortened V by 0 bases and J by 5 bases, and 11 bases separated the two germline ends. CDR3 length equals 15 residues. The germline V gene has CDR1 LGHNA and CDR2 YNFKEQ. This CDR3 reads CASSQDLRLHNEQFF. The DNA of the CDR3 is TGTGCCAGCAGCCAAGATCTTCGACTCCACAATGAGCAGTTCTTC.

The CDR3 sequence: CATSREGRRSAQYF. The CDR3 DNA reads as TGTGCCACCAGCAGAGAGGGCCGCCGATCAGCCCAGTACTTC. This sequence joins TRBV15 and TRBJ2-5, with D hard to call. This CDR3 is built from 14 residues. V lost 0 bases and J 9 bases, leaving 14 bases between the germline ends. Germline loops: CDR1 LNHNV, CDR2 YYDKDF (reference sequence).